This T cell receptor (beta chain) was recorded in a study of blood T cell repertoires in COVID-19. At the level of the study: Italy, Spain and the United States were the sources of the convalescent and acute COVID-19 samples. From T cells, B-cell-depleted T cells, or PBMCs came the material, which was cDNA or gDNA.

The length of the CDR3 is 14 residues. CDR1 KGHSY and CDR2 FQNENV come from the germline V gene. V lost 4 bases and J lost 11; bases outside the gene matches: 11. Per the authors' pipeline: Amplification with reference gene primers provided the estimates of nucleated cell counts. TCRdb's table, derived via immunoSEQ multiplex PCR, lists solely in-frame clones and lacks some. The V and J calls and the clone size are those of that table, but D and trimming were determined from the DNA. The repertoire includes around 200,000 clones, around 80% of them detected once, and roughly 8% sits in the top ten. V is TRBV16 and J is TRBJ2-3, with TRBD2 identical over 8 bases. Sequencing was carried out using peripheral blood. The sequence came from a woman in her fifties or sixties with acute or convalescent COVID-19. Written as DNA, the CDR3 is TGTGCCAGCAGCCCTTCACCGGGACTAGAGAGGCAGTATTTT. This gives the protein CASSPSPGLERQYF. The complete variable domain, with remaining parts taken from reference TRBV16 and TRBJ2-3, reads GEEVAQTPKHLVRGEGQKAKLYCAPIKGHSYVFWYQQVLKNEFKFLISFQNENVFDETGMPKERFSAKCLPNSPCSLEIQATKLEDSAVYFCASSPSPGLERQYFGPGTRLTVL.